This TCR beta chain was captured by sequencing in a study of radiation and T cells in renal cell carcinoma. Sequencing used immunoSEQ multiplex PCR; TCRdb keeps in-frame clones, though not all of them. The sample consists of about 130,000 clones, about four fifths of them appearing once. The time point denotes: baseline pretreatment blood. The treatment: 15 Gy SBRT to primary tumor, nephrectomy 4 weeks later. Per germline, CDR1 LNHDA and CDR2 SQIVND (reference sequence). Trimming removed 6 bases from V and 9 bases from J, with 12 bases in between. The CDR3 is 13 residues long. The sequenced sample was blood, obtained from a patient whose treatment included radiotherapy and nephrectomy. The chain couples TRBV19 to TRBJ1-6, with D possibly matching TRBD1 (5 bases). This sequence originates from a woman aged 60-75 years with renal cell carcinoma. In DNA form, the CDR3 reads TGTGCCAGTAGCTCAGTGGGACCTTCACCCCTCCACTTT. The encoded protein is CASSSVGPSPLHF.